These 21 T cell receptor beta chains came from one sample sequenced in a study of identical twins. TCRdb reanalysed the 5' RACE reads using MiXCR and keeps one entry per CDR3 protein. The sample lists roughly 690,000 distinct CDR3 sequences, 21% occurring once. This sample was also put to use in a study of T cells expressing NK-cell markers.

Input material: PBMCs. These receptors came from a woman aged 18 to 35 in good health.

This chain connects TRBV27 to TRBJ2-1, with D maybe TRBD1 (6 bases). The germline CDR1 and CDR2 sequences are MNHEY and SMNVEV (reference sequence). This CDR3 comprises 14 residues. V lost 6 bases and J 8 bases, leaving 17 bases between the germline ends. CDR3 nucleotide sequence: TGTGCCAGCAGCACACCGGACAGTATGGATGAGCAGTTCTTC. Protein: CASSTPDSMDEQFF.

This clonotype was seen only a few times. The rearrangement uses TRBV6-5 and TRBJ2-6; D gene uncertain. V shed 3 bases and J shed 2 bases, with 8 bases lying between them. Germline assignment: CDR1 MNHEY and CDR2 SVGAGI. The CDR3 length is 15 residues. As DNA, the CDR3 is TGTGCCAGCAGTTATACCGTCCCTGGGGCCAACGTCCTGACTTTC. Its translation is CASSYTVPGANVLTF.

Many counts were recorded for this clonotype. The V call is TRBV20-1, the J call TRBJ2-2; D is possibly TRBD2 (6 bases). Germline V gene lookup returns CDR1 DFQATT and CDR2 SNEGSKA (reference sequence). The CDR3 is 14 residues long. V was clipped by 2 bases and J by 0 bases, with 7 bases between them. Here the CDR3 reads CSARSGANTGELFF. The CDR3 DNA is TGCAGTGCTAGATCGGGGGCGAACACCGGGGAGCTGTTTTTT.

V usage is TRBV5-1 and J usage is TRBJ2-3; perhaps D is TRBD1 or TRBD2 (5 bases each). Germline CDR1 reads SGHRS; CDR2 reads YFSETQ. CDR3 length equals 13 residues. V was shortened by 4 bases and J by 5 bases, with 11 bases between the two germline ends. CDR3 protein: CASSPVGGDTQYF. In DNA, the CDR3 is TGCGCCAGCAGCCCGGTTGGGGGAGATACGCAGTATTTT.

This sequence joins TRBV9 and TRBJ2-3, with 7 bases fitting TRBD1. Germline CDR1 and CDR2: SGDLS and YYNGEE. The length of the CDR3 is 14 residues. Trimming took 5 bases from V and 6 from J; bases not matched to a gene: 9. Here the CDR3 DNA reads TGTGCCAGCAGACAAGGGGGCCTAACGGATACGCAGTATTTT. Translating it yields CASRQGGLTDTQYF.

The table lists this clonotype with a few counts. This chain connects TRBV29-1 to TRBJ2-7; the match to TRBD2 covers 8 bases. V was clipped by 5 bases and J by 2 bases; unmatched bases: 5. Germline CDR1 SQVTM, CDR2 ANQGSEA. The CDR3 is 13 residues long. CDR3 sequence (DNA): TGCAGCGTTCGAATTAGCGGGACCTACGAGCAGTACTTC. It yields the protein CSVRISGTYEQYF.

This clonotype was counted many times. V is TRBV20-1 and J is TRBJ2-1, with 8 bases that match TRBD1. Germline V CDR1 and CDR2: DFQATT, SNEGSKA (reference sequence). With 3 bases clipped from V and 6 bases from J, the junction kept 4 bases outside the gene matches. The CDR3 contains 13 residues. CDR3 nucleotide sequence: TGCAGTGCTAGGAGGGGACAGGCCAATGAGCAGTTCTTC. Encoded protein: CSARRGQANEQFF.

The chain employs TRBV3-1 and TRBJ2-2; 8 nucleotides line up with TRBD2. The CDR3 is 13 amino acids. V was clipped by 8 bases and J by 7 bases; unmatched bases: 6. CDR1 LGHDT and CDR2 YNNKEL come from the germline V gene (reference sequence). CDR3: CASEKREHGELFF. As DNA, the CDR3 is TGTGCCAGCGAAAAGCGGGAGCACGGGGAGCTGTTTTTT. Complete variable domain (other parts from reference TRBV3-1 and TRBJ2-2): DTAVSQTPKYLVTQMGNDKSIKCEQNLGHDTMYWYKQDSKKFLKIMFSYNNKELIINETVPNRFSPKSPDKAHLNLHINSLELGDSAVYFCASEKREHGELFFGEGSRLTVL.

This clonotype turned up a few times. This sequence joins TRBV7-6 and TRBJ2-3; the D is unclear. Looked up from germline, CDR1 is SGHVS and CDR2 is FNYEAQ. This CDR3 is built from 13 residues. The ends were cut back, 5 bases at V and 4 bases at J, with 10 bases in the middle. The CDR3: CASSDHSADTQYF. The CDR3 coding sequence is TGTGCCAGCAGCGACCATTCCGCAGATACGCAGTATTTT.

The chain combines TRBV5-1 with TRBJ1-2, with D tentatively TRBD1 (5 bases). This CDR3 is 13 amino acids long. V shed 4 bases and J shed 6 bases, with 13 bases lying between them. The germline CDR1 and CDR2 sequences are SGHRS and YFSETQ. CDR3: CASSLGPEDGYTF. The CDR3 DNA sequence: TGCGCCAGCAGCCTGGGACCCGAGGATGGCTACACCTTC.

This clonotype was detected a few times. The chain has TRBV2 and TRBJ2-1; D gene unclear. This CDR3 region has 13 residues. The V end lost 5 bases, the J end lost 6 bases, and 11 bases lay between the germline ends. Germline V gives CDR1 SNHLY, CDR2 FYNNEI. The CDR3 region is CASSISAGNEQFF. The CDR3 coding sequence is TGTGCCAGCAGTATAAGCGCTGGCAATGAGCAGTTCTTC.

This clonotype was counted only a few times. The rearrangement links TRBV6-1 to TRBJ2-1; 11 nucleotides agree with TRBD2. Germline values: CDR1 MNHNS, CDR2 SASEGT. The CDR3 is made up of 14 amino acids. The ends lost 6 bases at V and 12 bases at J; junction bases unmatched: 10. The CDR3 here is CASRASGGLGLQFF. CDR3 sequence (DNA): TGTGCCAGCAGGGCTAGCGGGGGGTTAGGTTTGCAGTTCTTC.

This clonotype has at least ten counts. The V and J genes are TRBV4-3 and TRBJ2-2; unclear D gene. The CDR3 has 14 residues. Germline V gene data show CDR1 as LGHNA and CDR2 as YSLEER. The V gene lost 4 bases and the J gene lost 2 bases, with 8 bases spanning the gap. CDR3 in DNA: TGCGCCAGCAGCCCAGGACCCAACACCGGGGAGCTGTTTTTT. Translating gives CASSPGPNTGELFF.

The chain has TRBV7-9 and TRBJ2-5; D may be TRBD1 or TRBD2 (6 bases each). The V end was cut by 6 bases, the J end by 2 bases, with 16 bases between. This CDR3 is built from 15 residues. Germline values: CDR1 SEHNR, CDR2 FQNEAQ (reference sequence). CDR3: CASSTLGGFQETQYF. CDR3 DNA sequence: TGTGCCAGCAGTACCTTGGGGGGCTTTCAAGAGACCCAGTACTTC. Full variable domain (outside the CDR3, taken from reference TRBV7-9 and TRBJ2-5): DTGVSQNPRHKITKRGQNVTFRCDPISEHNRLYWYRQTLGQGPEFLTYFQNEAQLEKSRLLSDRFSAERPKGSFSTLEIQRTEQGDSAMYLCASSTLGGFQETQYFGPGTRLLVL.

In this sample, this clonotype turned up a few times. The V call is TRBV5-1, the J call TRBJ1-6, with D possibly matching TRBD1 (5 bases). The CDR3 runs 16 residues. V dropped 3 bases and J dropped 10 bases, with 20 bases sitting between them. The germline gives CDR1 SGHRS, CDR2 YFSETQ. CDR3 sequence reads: CASSSSQGYEASPLHF. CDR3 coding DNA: TGCGCCAGCAGCTCTAGCCAGGGCTACGAGGCGTCACCCCTCCACTTT. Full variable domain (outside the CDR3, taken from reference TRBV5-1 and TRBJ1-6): KAGVTQTPRYLIKTRGQQVTLSCSPISGHRSVSWYQQTPGQGLQFLFEYFSETQRNKGNFPGRFSGRQFSNSRSEMNVSTLELGDSALYLCASSSSQGYEASPLHFGNGTRLTVT.

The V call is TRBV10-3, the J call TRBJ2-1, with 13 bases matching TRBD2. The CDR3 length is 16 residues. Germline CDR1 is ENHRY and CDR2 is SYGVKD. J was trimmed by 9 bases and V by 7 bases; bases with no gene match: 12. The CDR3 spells CAIMRVLAGGPSEQFF. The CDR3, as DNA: TGTGCCATCATGCGGGTACTAGCGGGAGGGCCCAGTGAGCAGTTCTTC.

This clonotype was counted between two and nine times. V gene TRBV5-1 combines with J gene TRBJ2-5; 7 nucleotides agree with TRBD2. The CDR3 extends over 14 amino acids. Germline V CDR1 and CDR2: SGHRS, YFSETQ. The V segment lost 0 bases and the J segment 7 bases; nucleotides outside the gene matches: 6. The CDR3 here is CASSLERGYGTQYF. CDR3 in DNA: TGCGCCAGCAGCTTGGAGCGGGGCTACGGGACCCAGTACTTC.

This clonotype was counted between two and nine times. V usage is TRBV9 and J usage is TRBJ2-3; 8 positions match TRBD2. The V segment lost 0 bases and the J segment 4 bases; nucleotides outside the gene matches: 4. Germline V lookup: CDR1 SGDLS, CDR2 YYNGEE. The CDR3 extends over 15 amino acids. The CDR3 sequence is CASSVAGAGADTQYF. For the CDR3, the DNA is TGTGCCAGCAGCGTAGCGGGAGCGGGGGCAGATACGCAGTATTTT.

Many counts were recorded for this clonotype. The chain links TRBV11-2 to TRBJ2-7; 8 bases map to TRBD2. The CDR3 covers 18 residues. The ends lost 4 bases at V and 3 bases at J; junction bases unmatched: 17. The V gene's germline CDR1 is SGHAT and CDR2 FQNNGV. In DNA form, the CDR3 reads TGTGCCAGCAGCTCCCACGACCAGGGGACTAGTTGGGACTACGAGCAGTACTTC. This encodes CASSSHDQGTSWDYEQYF.

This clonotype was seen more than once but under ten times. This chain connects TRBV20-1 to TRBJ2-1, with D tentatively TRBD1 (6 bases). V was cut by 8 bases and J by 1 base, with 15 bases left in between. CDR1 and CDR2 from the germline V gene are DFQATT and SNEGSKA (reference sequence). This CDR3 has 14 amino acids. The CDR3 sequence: CSPQRTESYNEQFF. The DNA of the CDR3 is TGCAGTCCCCAACGGACAGAGTCCTACAATGAGCAGTTCTTC.

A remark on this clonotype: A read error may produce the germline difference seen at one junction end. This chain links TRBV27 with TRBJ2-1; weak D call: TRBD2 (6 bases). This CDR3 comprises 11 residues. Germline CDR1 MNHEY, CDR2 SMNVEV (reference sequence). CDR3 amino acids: CGIGGGNEQFF. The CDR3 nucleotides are TGCGGGATTGGGGGAGGCAATGAGCAGTTCTTC.